This T cell receptor beta chain comes out of a study of blood T cell repertoires in COVID-19. Background on the study: T cells, B-cell-depleted T cells, or PBMCs supplied cDNA or gDNA.

CDR3 size: 15 residues. The germline gives CDR1 SGHTA, CDR2 FQGTGA. V was trimmed by 2 bases and J by 12 bases, leaving 20 bases between them. TCRdb's copy holds only in-frame clones and misses some; the assay was immunoSEQ multiplex PCR. The table records 160,000 or so clones, over 85% of them present only once. The chain carries TRBV7-3 and TRBJ2-1; no clear D gene. This TCR was recovered from a woman aged 60 to 75 with COVID-19, enrolled during active disease. Specimen: peripheral blood. The CDR3 sequence is CASSLRSNDLYGQFF. The CDR3 DNA is TGTGCCAGCAGCTTACGTAGCAATGATTTGTATGGGCAGTTCTTC.